These 5 T cell receptor beta chains came from one sample sequenced in a study of CD8+ T cells in alopecia areata. RNA extraction was followed by reverse transcription into cDNA, which acted as the sequencing template. Clones were read by immunoSEQ multiplex PCR, and TCRdb kept only the in-frame ones, dropping some. The data show more than 200,000 clones, 55% to 70% seen once. Treatment denoted: oral pan-JAK inhibitor, 5-10 mg twice daily. Sequencing was performed on CD4+ T cells sorted from blood, taken at week 4, from a patient treated with tofacitinib. Receptors were obtained from a human donor with alopecia areata.

This rearrangement joins TRBV18 to TRBJ2-7; D ambiguous. The CDR3 sequence is 15 residues long. V was trimmed by 0 bases and J by 5 bases, leaving 14 bases between them. The V gene's germline CDR1 is KGHSH and CDR2 LQKENI. CDR3 sequence: CASSPPSRTVHEQYF. DNA of the CDR3: TGTGCCAGCTCACCACCCTCCAGGACGGTCCACGAGCAGTACTTC.

In this sample, this clone turned up a few times. This chain connects TRBV29-1 to TRBJ2-2; D is perhaps TRBD2 (6 bases). Per germline, CDR1 SQVTM and CDR2 ANQGSEA. With 6 bases removed from V and 5 bases from J, the gap between germline ends came to 16 bases. The CDR3 extends over 14 amino acids. Here the CDR3 reads CSVSSGVGTGELFF. Written as DNA, the CDR3 is TGCAGCGTGAGCTCGGGGGTGGGGACCGGGGAGCTGTTTTTT.

The genes are TRBV5-1 and TRBJ2-1, with TRBD2 identical over 11 bases. The germline gives CDR1 SGHRS, CDR2 YFSETQ. The CDR3 spans 13 residues. J lost 7 bases, V lost 5 bases, and 2 bases had no gene match. In DNA, the CDR3 is TGCGCCAGCAGGGGGACTAGCGGAAATGAGCAGTTCTTC. Encoded protein: CASRGTSGNEQFF.

The rearrangement links TRBV11-1 to TRBJ2-2; TRBD2 aligns across 8 bases. Germline CDR1 reads SGHAT; CDR2 reads FQDESV (reference sequence). The CDR3 loop spans 12 amino acids. The junction had 2 bases not matched to a gene; V was cut back by 8 bases and J by 6 bases. The CDR3 here is CASGGRSGELFF. CDR3 coding DNA: TGTGCCAGCGGCGGGAGGTCCGGGGAGCTGTTTTTT.

There are a few counts of this clone. J is TRBJ2-1 and V is TRBV7-3; 9 bases map to TRBD1. From germline, CDR1 is SGHTA and CDR2 FQGTGA. CDR3 length: 15 amino acids. V was clipped by 3 bases and J by 1 base; unmatched bases: 1. In DNA, the CDR3 is TGTGCCAGCAGCTTTGACAGGGGGTCCTACAATGAGCAGTTCTTC. Amino acids: CASSFDRGSYNEQFF.